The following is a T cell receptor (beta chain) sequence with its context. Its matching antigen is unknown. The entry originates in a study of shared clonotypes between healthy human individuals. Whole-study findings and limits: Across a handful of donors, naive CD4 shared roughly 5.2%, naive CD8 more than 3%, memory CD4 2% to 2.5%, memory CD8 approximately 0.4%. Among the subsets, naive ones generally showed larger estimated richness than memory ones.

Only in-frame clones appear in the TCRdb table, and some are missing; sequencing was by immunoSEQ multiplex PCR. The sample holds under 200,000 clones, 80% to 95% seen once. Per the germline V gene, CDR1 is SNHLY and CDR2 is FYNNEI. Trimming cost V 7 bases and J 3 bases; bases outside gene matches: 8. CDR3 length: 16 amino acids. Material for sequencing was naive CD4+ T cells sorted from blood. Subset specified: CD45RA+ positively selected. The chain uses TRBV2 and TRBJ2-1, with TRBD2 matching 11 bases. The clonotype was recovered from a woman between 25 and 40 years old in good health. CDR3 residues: CASTLRGLADYNEQFF. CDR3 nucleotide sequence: TGTGCCAGCACTTTAAGGGGACTAGCGGACTACAATGAGCAGTTCTTC.